These 31 T cell receptor beta chains originate from one sample sequenced in a study of post-analysis software for immune sequencing data. Libraries were made from TCR beta cDNA, and they carried unique molecular identifiers. TCRdb itself ran the PCR reads through MiXCR, one entry per CDR3 protein. The sample lists under 200,000 distinct CDR3 sequences, over 25% occurring once. Antigens of these TCRs are unknown. Study-level points and caveats: TRBV segments more frequent in patients than in controls numbered five and included TRBV5-6, TRBV5-1 and TRBV20-1.

Sequencing input: blood. The receptors here all came from a girl younger than 18 with multiple sclerosis.

The chain joins TRBV5-1 to TRBJ1-2, with no clear D. This CDR3 spans 16 amino acids. Per germline, CDR1 SGHRS and CDR2 YFSETQ. V was cut by 8 bases and J by 0 bases, with 20 bases left in between. In DNA form, the CDR3 reads TGCGCCAGAAGCCCCCTCCCCCCCGGTTCTAACTATGGCTACACCTTC. Translation gives CARSPLPPGSNYGYTF.

This clonotype turned up a few times. This chain uses TRBV28 with TRBJ1-5, with 8 bases identical to TRBD1. This CDR3 has 15 amino acids. The J segment lost 7 bases and the V segment lost 5 bases, leaving 10 bases of the junction unmatched. Per the germline V gene, CDR1 is MDHEN and CDR2 is SYDVKM. The CDR3 spells CASSPYAGGGQPQHF. CDR3 in DNA: TGTGCCAGCAGTCCCTACGCAGGGGGCGGCCAGCCCCAGCATTTT.

About this clonotype itself: This may arise from a read error, as a much more abundant clone is one base away. The chain recombines TRBV29-1 with TRBJ2-1; 10 positions agree with TRBD1. Per germline, CDR1 SQVTM and CDR2 ANQGSEA. The J segment lost 8 bases and the V segment lost 6 bases, leaving 10 bases of the junction unmatched. The CDR3 spans 14 residues. The DNA for the CDR3 is TGCAGCGTCCTCGGCCGGGACAGGGGCGATGAGCAGTTCTTC. Its translation: CSVLGRDRGDEQFF.

V is TRBV24-1 and J is TRBJ1-4, with TRBD1 matching 10 bases. Germline V gene lookup returns CDR1 KGHDR and CDR2 SFDVKD. This CDR3 comprises 15 residues. Trimming removed 4 bases from V and 8 bases from J; junction bases left unmatched: 6. The CDR3 here is CATSESGTGDEKLFF. The DNA for the CDR3 is TGTGCCACCAGTGAATCCGGGACAGGGGACGAAAAACTGTTTTTT.

In its sample, this clonotype was seen once. V gene TRBV5-1 combines with J gene TRBJ1-1; D is possibly TRBD1 (6 bases). Germline values: CDR1 SGHRS, CDR2 YFSETQ. The V and J ends lost 7 bases and 2 bases respectively, with 9 bases between them. The CDR3 contains 12 residues. In nucleotides, the CDR3 is TGCGCCAGCGGGGGCCCCAACACTGAAGCTTTCTTT. Residues: CASGGPNTEAFF.

This clonotype was counted at least ten times. J is TRBJ2-1 and V is TRBV13; D is undetermined. Trimming stripped 0 bases from V and 3 bases from J, with 12 bases between. The CDR3 sequence is 16 residues long. CDR1 PRHDT and CDR2 FYEKMQ come from the germline V gene (reference sequence). CDR3 DNA: TGTGCCAGCAGCTTAGGCTACTCGTCCCTCTACAATGAGCAGTTCTTC. It yields the protein CASSLGYSSLYNEQFF.

This clonotype was seen at least ten times. The chain is built from TRBV18 and TRBJ2-3; TRBD2 agrees at 13 bases. V lost 2 bases and J lost 2; bases outside the gene matches: 4. Germline V gene lookup returns CDR1 KGHSH and CDR2 LQKENI. This CDR3 is 17 amino acids long. Written as DNA, the CDR3 is TGTGCCAGCTCACCATTACTAGCGGGAGGGACCACAGATACGCAGTATTTT. This translates into CASSPLLAGGTTDTQYF.

V usage is TRBV30 and J usage is TRBJ2-4; 8 bases align to TRBD2. The DNA end is more similar to TRBJ2-5, so the J call may be wrong. From germline, CDR1 is GTSNPN and CDR2 SVGIG (reference sequence). The CDR3 is 11 amino acids. The CDR3 loop is CACGLAETQYF. CDR3 DNA: TGTGCCTGCGGACTAGCCGAGACCCAGTACTTC.

The V gene is TRBV7-8, the J gene TRBJ2-7, with D hard to call. CDR1 SGHVS and CDR2 FQNEAQ come from the germline V gene. The CDR3 extends over 16 amino acids. V lost 2 bases and J 0 bases, leaving 14 bases between the germline ends. The DNA of the CDR3 is TGTGCCAGCAGCTTAATGGCGGTGGGAAGCTCCTACGAGCAGTACTTC. Protein: CASSLMAVGSSYEQYF. Together with reference TRBV7-8 and TRBJ2-7, the CDR3 gives the full variable domain: GAGVSQSPRYKVAKRGQDVALRCDPISGHVSLFWYQQALGQGPEFLTYFQNEAQLDKSGLPSDRFFAERPEGSVSTLKIQRTQQEDSAVYLCASSLMAVGSSYEQYFGPGTRLTVT.

This clonotype has a handful of counts. The chain carries TRBV27 and TRBJ1-1; a weak D match, TRBD1 (5 bases). CDR3 length: 14 residues. V lost 3 bases to trimming and J lost 0 bases, with 8 bases between them. Germline loops: CDR1 MNHEY, CDR2 SMNVEV (reference sequence). As DNA, the CDR3 is TGTGCCAGCAGTTTTAAGGGGTTGAACACTGAAGCTTTCTTT. Encoded protein: CASSFKGLNTEAFF.

This clonotype occurred many times. The rearrangement uses TRBV5-5 and TRBJ2-5; D may correspond to TRBD1 or TRBD2 (5 bases each). The J call could be wrong; TRBJ2-7 is a better fit for the DNA end. This CDR3 comprises 13 residues. CDR1 and CDR2 from the germline V gene are SGHKS and YYEKEE (reference sequence). The CDR3 coding sequence is TGTGCCAGCAGCCGGGACCCGCCGCGCGAGCAGTACTTC. Its protein product is CASSRDPPREQYF.

This clonotype was seen many times. The J gene is TRBJ2-7, the V gene TRBV30, with D tentatively TRBD2 (5 bases). V lost 0 bases and J lost 7, with 13 bases in between. CDR3 length: 13 amino acids. Germline V gene sequence: CDR1 GTSNPN, CDR2 SVGIG (reference sequence). The CDR3 reads CAWSVLGGREQYF. Written as DNA, the CDR3 is TGTGCCTGGAGTGTACTCGGAGGTAGGGAGCAGTACTTC.

V gene TRBV6-5 combines with J gene TRBJ2-2, with 8 bases lining up with TRBD1. Germline V lookup: CDR1 MNHEY, CDR2 SVGAGI. This CDR3 is built from 14 residues. V lost 2 bases and J lost 6; bases outside the gene matches: 2. CDR3 amino acids: CASSYAQGAGELFF. DNA for the CDR3: TGTGCCAGCAGTTACGCACAGGGGGCCGGGGAGCTGTTTTTT.

The chain links TRBV11-2 to TRBJ2-1, with D perhaps matching TRBD1 (6 bases). The CDR3 length is 14 residues. Germline assignment: CDR1 SGHAT and CDR2 FQNNGV. Trimming pared 1 base from V and 9 bases from J, leaving 13 bases between. CDR3 sequence: CASSLVIWDTEQFF. Here the CDR3 DNA reads TGTGCCAGCAGCTTAGTCATATGGGACACTGAGCAGTTCTTC.

This sequence joins TRBV25-1 and TRBJ2-5; 8 bases match TRBD1. CDR1 is MGHDK, CDR2 SYGVNS, per germline. V was clipped by 2 bases and J by 4 bases; unmatched bases: 3. The CDR3 has 14 amino acids. CDR3 in DNA: TGTGCCAGCAGTGAAGACAGGGGAAGAGAGACCCAGTACTTC. It translates to CASSEDRGRETQYF.

The sample holds many counts of this clonotype. V is TRBV4-1 and J is TRBJ2-3; D is unresolved. V lost 3 bases and J lost 1, with 5 bases in between. Germline CDR1 MGHRA, CDR2 YSYEKL. CDR3 length: 13 amino acids. CDR3 protein: CASSHTGTDTQYF. The CDR3 nucleotides are TGCGCCAGCAGCCATACAGGCACAGATACGCAGTATTTT.

This clonotype has a count of ten or more. The chain links TRBV10-3 to TRBJ2-7; D may match TRBD1 or TRBD2 (5 bases each). This CDR3 is built from 15 residues. Germline lookup yields CDR1 ENHRY and CDR2 SYGVKD. V lost 5 bases and J 2 bases, leaving 16 bases between the germline ends. CDR3 protein: CAISSVGTNTYEQYF. The CDR3 DNA follows: TGTGCCATCAGTAGCGTTGGGACCAACACCTACGAGCAGTACTTC.

This chain uses TRBV20-1 with TRBJ1-2; tentatively, D is TRBD1 (5 bases). The CDR3 sequence is 14 residues long. V was shortened by 6 bases and J by 1 base, with 15 bases between the two germline ends. Germline V gene sequence: CDR1 DFQATT, CDR2 SNEGSKA (reference sequence). The CDR3 region is CSAVSGTGNYGYTF. CDR3 sequence (DNA): TGCAGTGCAGTGTCCGGGACGGGTAACTATGGCTACACCTTC.

In the case of this clonotype: A much larger clone differs by one base, so this may be a read error. The V gene is TRBV4-2, the J gene TRBJ2-7, with a weak D call TRBD2 (6 bases). The V end was cut by 4 bases, the J end by 7 bases, with 20 bases between. The CDR3 spans 15 residues. Germline values: CDR1 LGHNA, CDR2 YNFKEQ. CDR3 protein: CASSLERTTNNEQYF. The DNA for the CDR3 is TGTGCCAGCAGCCTAGAACGGACTACAAACAATGAGCAGTACTTC.

This clonotype showed up many times. The rearrangement uses TRBV20-1 and TRBJ2-1; 14 positions agree with TRBD2. The length of the CDR3 is 17 residues. The junction had 12 bases not matched to a gene; V was cut back by 8 bases and J by 3 bases. The V gene's germline CDR1 is DFQATT and CDR2 SNEGSKA (reference sequence). The CDR3 region is CSKGGTSGRGGYNEQFF. The CDR3 DNA reads as TGCAGTAAAGGGGGGACTAGCGGGAGAGGGGGCTACAATGAGCAGTTCTTC.

The chain has TRBV18 and TRBJ2-1; no firm D call. The CDR3 sequence is 12 residues long. Trimming took 3 bases from V and 9 from J, leaving 9 bases between them. CDR1 KGHSH and CDR2 LQKENI come from the germline V gene. The CDR3 nucleotides are TGTGCCAGCTCACCGGAAGTAGGTGAGCAGTTCTTC. This sequence encodes CASSPEVGEQFF.

CDR3 bases: TGTGCCAGCAGCCAAGAGGGTGGGGGCACTGAAGCTTTCTTT. Translating gives CASSQEGGGTEAFF. The chain recombines TRBV4-2 with TRBJ1-1, with D tentatively TRBD1 (5 bases). The germline V and J ends were trimmed by 0 bases and 4 bases, with 9 bases remaining between them. The germline gives CDR1 LGHNA, CDR2 YNFKEQ. This CDR3 comprises 14 residues.

For this clonotype: A single base separates this from a much larger clone, so it may be a read error. The V gene is TRBV5-6, the J gene TRBJ2-4; D may match TRBD1 or TRBD2 (5 bases each). TRBJ2-7 explains the end of the DNA better; the J call may be wrong. The CDR3 runs 14 residues. From germline, CDR1 is SGHDT and CDR2 YYEEEE. CDR3 nucleotides: TGTGCCAGCAGCACGGGGACGGACCTTCACGAGCAGTACTTC. Translated, it gives CASSTGTDLHEQYF.

This clonotype was seen ten or more times. This chain links TRBV12-3 or TRBV12-4 with TRBJ2-5; D is unresolved. V lost 3 bases, J lost 4 bases, and 9 bases lay in between. The CDR3 has 13 amino acids. The CDR3 sequence is CASSFQTSETQYF. In DNA form, the CDR3 reads TGTGCCAGCAGTTTCCAGACCTCAGAGACCCAGTACTTC.

The rearrangement joins TRBV13 to TRBJ1-1; no firm D call. V was cut by 8 bases and J by 5 bases, with 24 bases left in between. The CDR3 consists of 16 residues. CDR1 and CDR2 (germline): PRHDT, FYEKMQ (reference sequence). The CDR3 here is CASLAGLPSGRTEAFF. The CDR3 nucleotides are TGTGCCAGCTTAGCCGGGCTCCCCTCGGGAAGAACTGAAGCTTTCTTT.

This chain joins TRBV5-1 and TRBJ1-1; perhaps TRBD1 as D (5 bases). Germline V gene sequence: CDR1 SGHRS, CDR2 YFSETQ. V lost 4 bases and J lost 0, with 16 bases in between. The CDR3 loop spans 16 amino acids. The CDR3 coding sequence is TGCGCCAGCAGCCACGGGGAACAGGTCCTGAACACTGAAGCTTTCTTT. Its translation: CASSHGEQVLNTEAFF.

This clonotype was counted at least ten times. The J gene is TRBJ2-3, the V gene TRBV7-3, with D unclear. Germline CDR1 is SGHTA and CDR2 is FQGTGA. The CDR3 consists of 12 residues. V was cut by 4 bases and J by 1 base, with 3 bases left in between. The CDR3, as DNA: TGTGCCAGCAGCTGGGGCACAGATACGCAGTATTTT. This codes for CASSWGTDTQYF.

The CDR3 region is CASSLALPQTGDTEAFF. The CDR3 DNA follows: TGCGCCAGCAGCTTGGCACTGCCTCAAACGGGGGACACTGAAGCTTTCTTT. The chain recombines TRBV5-1 with TRBJ1-1; possible D gene TRBD1, 5 bases. From germline, CDR1 is SGHRS and CDR2 YFSETQ. The CDR3 runs 17 residues. Trimming took 0 bases from V and 3 from J, leaving 18 bases between them.

This clonotype has more than one count but fewer than ten. The chain employs TRBV14 and TRBJ2-1; the D gene could be TRBD1 or TRBD2 (5 bases each). With 1 base removed from V and 13 bases from J, the gap between germline ends came to 14 bases. The CDR3 spans 13 residues. Germline lookup yields CDR1 SGHDN and CDR2 FVKESK. CDR3 in DNA: TGTGCCAGCAGCCAAGTAAGATTGGGACCCCAGTTCTTC. This codes for CASSQVRLGPQFF.

The chain combines TRBV6-2 or TRBV6-3 with TRBJ1-1, with D possibly matching TRBD1 (5 bases). Germline loops: CDR1 MNHEY, CDR2 SVGEGT. Trimming took 2 bases from V and 6 from J, leaving 13 bases between them. This CDR3 is built from 14 residues. The chain's CDR3 is CASSYPRKGPEAFF. The CDR3 nucleotides read TGTGCCAGCAGTTACCCGAGGAAGGGACCTGAAGCTTTCTTT.

The chain links TRBV5-1 to TRBJ1-1; a weak D match, TRBD1 (5 bases). Trimming removed 3 bases from V and 5 bases from J, with 20 bases in between. The CDR3 runs 16 residues. The germline V gene encodes CDR1 SGHRS and CDR2 YFSETQ. The chain's CDR3 is CASSWGGALERTEAFF. CDR3 DNA: TGCGCCAGCAGCTGGGGTGGGGCTTTAGAGAGAACTGAAGCTTTCTTT.